This is a list of T cell receptor beta chains from one sample in a study of early T cells in non-severe SARS-CoV-2 infection. TCRdb used MiXCR to reprocess the 5' RACE reads, holding one entry per CDR3 protein. The sample has some 36,000 distinct CDR3 sequences, approximately 5.9% seen once. Material for sequencing was whole blood. These receptors were collected from an adult who was a healthcare worker with PCR-confirmed SARS-CoV-2 infection or an uninfected control (not recorded which). Each CDR3 is given with its conserved first and last residue. The D gene is left open where the match is weak. Part of the rows lack a size; the others show once, few, many or a class for expanded clones.

j_call d_call cdr3_length v_call clone_size cdr3_aa
TRBJ2-5 - 14 TRBV12-3/TRBV12-4 many CASTPTDYQETQYF
TRBJ1-6 TRBD1 15 TRBV5-1 - CASSVQGAANSPLHF
TRBJ2-7 - 15 TRBV12-3/TRBV12-4 - CASSSLSPPLSEQYF
TRBJ1-5 - 14 TRBV30 - CAWSVTENNQPQHF
TRBJ1-5 - 12 TRBV6-2/TRBV6-3 many CASRDPQGPQHF
TRBJ2-7 - 14 TRBV4-1 few CASSRVKGSYEQYF
TRBJ1-5 TRBD1 14 TRBV25-1 - CASRETGLNQPQHF
TRBJ1-5 - 14 TRBV5-5 many CASSSQRTVQPQHF
TRBJ1-6 - 17 TRBV28 many CASASTGGQYYNSPLHF
TRBJ2-7 - 11 TRBV20-1 many CSARRQAEQYF
TRBJ2-7 TRBD2 17 TRBV18 many CASSPIGVAGYLSEQYF
TRBJ2-1 - 13 TRBV11-3 many CASSLVRGDEQFF
TRBJ1-1 - 11 TRBV28 many CASSPGYTAFF
TRBJ1-5 - 13 TRBV6-5 many CASSYIRGGPQHF
TRBJ2-1 TRBD2 15 TRBV7-3 many CASSLGTSGGFEQFF
TRBJ2-7 TRBD1 14 TRBV6-1 many CASGRTGGEYEQYF
TRBJ1-2 - 14 TRBV28 many CASSTGVRNYGYTF
TRBJ1-1 TRBD1 12 TRBV29-1 many CSAQGVSAEAFF
TRBJ1-4 - 11 TRBV29-1 many CSAQENEKLFF
TRBJ1-2 - 14 TRBV3-1 many CASSQSRVRLDYTF
TRBJ1-4 - 14 TRBV6-4 - CASSPSGREEKLFF
TRBJ2-7 - 9 TRBV19 few CARSYEQYF
TRBJ2-7 TRBD2 17 TRBV27 few CASSLSYRPSGRYEQYF
TRBJ1-1 - 14 TRBV3-1 few CASSQDLGSTEAFF
TRBJ1-2 - 18 TRBV4-1 - CASSQDRARALTNYGYTF
TRBJ2-6 - 16 TRBV7-3 few CASSPRGADGANVLTF
TRBJ2-7 TRBD2 15 TRBV3-1 many CASSQVLPGGDEQYF
TRBJ1-2 - 13 TRBV27 many CASSLMGGGGYTF
TRBJ2-7 - 14 TRBV11-2 many CASSPRVGAYEQYF
TRBJ1-4 TRBD1 15 TRBV5-1 many CASSQRGQDNEKLFF
TRBJ2-1 TRBD1 15 TRBV18 many CASSRTGGRSNEQFF
TRBJ2-2 TRBD2 15 TRBV12-3/TRBV12-4 many CASSSGTTYTGELFF
TRBJ2-2 - 12 TRBV28 many CASSLLPGELFF
TRBJ1-2 - 14 TRBV11-3 many CASSLNTANYGYTF
TRBJ2-1 TRBD2 16 TRBV7-6 many CASSLGEAGGYNEQFF
TRBJ1-1 - 17 TRBV12-3/TRBV12-4 many CASQRSGAVRMNTEAFF
TRBJ2-1 TRBD2 15 TRBV7-6 many CASSLGLAGVNEQFF
TRBJ2-5 - 13 TRBV7-8 few CASSLEVGTTQYF
TRBJ2-4 TRBD2 16 TRBV3-1 many CASSRGGLAEKNIQYF
TRBJ2-3 - 11 TRBV7-9 many CASSSKDTQYF
TRBJ2-7 - 11 TRBV29-1 - CSVEGIGEQYF
TRBJ1-1 - 14 TRBV7-2 many CASVAWTGNTEAFF
TRBJ2-3 - 13 TRBV3-1 many CASSQLGPDTQYF
TRBJ1-1 - 14 TRBV7-9 many CASSLGSGDTEAFF
TRBJ2-5 - 13 TRBV18 - CASSGQEQETQYF
TRBJ2-2 TRBD1 15 TRBV2 many CASSGDRKNTGELFF
TRBJ2-7 TRBD2 19 TRBV20-1 many CSAKAASAGEPVVVYEQYF